This is a list of T cell receptor beta chains from one sample in a study of blood T cell repertoires in COVID-19. Sequencing used immunoSEQ multiplex PCR; TCRdb keeps in-frame clones, though not all of them. The repertoire holds 130,000 to 150,000 clones, with about 85% as singletons. The material sequenced was peripheral blood. Receptors originate from a human donor with acute or convalescent COVID-19. The donor label of this sample is uncertain. Each CDR3 is given with its conserved first and last residue. The D gene is left open where the match is weak. Size is stated for part of the rows, as once, few or many counts, or as a class when the clone is expanded.

d_call,v_call,clone_size,j_call,cdr3_nt,cdr3_aa
-,TRBV5-1,-,TRBJ1-2,TGCGCCAGCAGTCGAGACAGCACTAACTATGGCTACACCTTC,CASSRDSTNYGYTF
-,TRBV5-1,once,TRBJ1-1,TGCGCCAGCAGCTTGGCCGGGACACTAGGGACTGAAGCTTTCTTT,CASSLAGTLGTEAFF
TRBD1,TRBV2,-,TRBJ2-3,TGTGCCAGCACCTGGACAGGCCGCACAGATACGCAGTATTTT,CASTWTGRTDTQYF
-,TRBV13,few,TRBJ2-7,TGTGCCAGCAGCCTCTCTCCCGACAGCTCCCAGAAGAACGAGCAGTACTTC,CASSLSPDSSQKNEQYF
TRBD1,TRBV7-2,-,TRBJ2-7,TGTGCCAGCAGCTTAGCGGGACAGATCTACGAGCAGTACTTC,CASSLAGQIYEQYF
-,TRBV6-5,once,TRBJ2-5,TGTGCCAGCATAAGGACTCTTGGGGAGACCCAGTACTTC,CASIRTLGETQYF
TRBD1,TRBV3-1/TRBV3-2,few,TRBJ2-7,TGTGCCAGCAGCCAAGATCCCGGACAGGGGGCCTACGAGCAGTACTTC,CASSQDPGQGAYEQYF
TRBD1,TRBV2,-,TRBJ2-5,TGTGCCAGCAGTGGGCTCAGGGGGCGAGCGGAGACCCAGTACTTC,CASSGLRGRAETQYF
TRBD1,TRBV19,-,TRBJ2-2,TGTGCCAGTAACCCCGGGACAGGGTGGATCGGGGAGCTGTTTTTT,CASNPGTGWIGELFF
TRBD2,TRBV3-1/TRBV3-2,-,TRBJ2-1,TGTGCCAGCAGGTTAGCGGGAGGGACCCTTTTTAATGAGCAGTTCTTC,CASRLAGGTLFNEQFF
TRBD1,TRBV19,-,TRBJ1-2,TGTGCCACCTCAACAGGGGACTATGGCTACACCTTC,CATSTGDYGYTF
TRBD2,TRBV10-3,-,TRBJ2-2,TGTGCCATCAGTGAGCACCTAGCGGGGGGTCTAACCGGGGAGCTGTTTTTT,CAISEHLAGGLTGELFF
-,TRBV29-1,-,TRBJ1-2,TGCAGCGTTTCGGAACAGGCTAACTATGGCTACACCTTC,CSVSEQANYGYTF
-,TRBV5-1,few,TRBJ2-1,TGCGCCAGCAGCTTGCAGACTAGATACAATGAGCAGTTCTTC,CASSLQTRYNEQFF
TRBD2,TRBV5-5,-,TRBJ2-5,TGTGCCAGCAGCTTGGGTCTAGCGGGAGCCTGGGAGGAGACCCAGTACTTC,CASSLGLAGAWEETQYF
TRBD2,TRBV2,-,TRBJ2-3,TGTGCCAGCAGTGTAACTAGCGGATACACAGATACGCAGTATTTT,CASSVTSGYTDTQYF
TRBD1,TRBV5-6,-,TRBJ2-5,TGTGCCAGCAGCTCTCAGGGGGAAGAGACCCAGTACTTC,CASSSQGEETQYF